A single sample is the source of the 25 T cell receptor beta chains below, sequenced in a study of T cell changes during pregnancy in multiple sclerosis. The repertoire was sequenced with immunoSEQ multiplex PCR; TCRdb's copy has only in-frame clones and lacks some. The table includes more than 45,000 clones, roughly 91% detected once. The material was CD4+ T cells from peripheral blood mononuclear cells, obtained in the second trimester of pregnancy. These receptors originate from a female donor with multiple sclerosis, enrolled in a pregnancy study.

CDR3 DNA sequence: TGCGCCAGCAGTGTTGGTAGAGGATACGAGCAGTACTTC. This codes for CASSVGRGYEQYF. V and J are TRBV10-1 and TRBJ2-7; D call uncertain. Trimming left V 4 bases short and J 4 bases short, with 11 bases between. Germline lookup yields CDR1 WNHNN and CDR2 SYGVQD (reference sequence). The CDR3 runs 13 residues.

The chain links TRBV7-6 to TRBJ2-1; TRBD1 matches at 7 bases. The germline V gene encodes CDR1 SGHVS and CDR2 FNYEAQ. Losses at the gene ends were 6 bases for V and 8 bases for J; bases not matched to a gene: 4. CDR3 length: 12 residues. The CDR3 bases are TGTGCCAGCAGAAACAGGGGAGATGAGCAGTTCTTC. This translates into CASRNRGDEQFF. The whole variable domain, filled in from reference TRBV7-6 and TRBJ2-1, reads GAGVSQSPRYKVTKRGQDVALRCDPISGHVSLYWYRQALGQGPEFLTYFNYEAQQDKSGLPNDRFSAERPEGSISTLTIQRTEQRDSAMYRCASRNRGDEQFFGPGTRLTVL.

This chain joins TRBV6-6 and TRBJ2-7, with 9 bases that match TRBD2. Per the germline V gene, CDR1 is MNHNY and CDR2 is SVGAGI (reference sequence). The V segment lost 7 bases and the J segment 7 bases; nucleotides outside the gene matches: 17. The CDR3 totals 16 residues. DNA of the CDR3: TGTGCCAGCAAACCGGCTAGCGGGGAGGGTGCGGGGGAGCAGTACTTC. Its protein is CASKPASGEGAGEQYF.

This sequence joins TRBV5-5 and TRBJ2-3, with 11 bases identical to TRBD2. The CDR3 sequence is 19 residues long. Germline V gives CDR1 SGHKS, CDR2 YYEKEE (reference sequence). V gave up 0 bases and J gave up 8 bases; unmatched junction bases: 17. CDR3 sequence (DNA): TGTGCCAGCAGCTTGGCCACGACTAGCGGGGCCTCCTCACGAGGTACGCAGTATTTT. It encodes CASSLATTSGASSRGTQYF.

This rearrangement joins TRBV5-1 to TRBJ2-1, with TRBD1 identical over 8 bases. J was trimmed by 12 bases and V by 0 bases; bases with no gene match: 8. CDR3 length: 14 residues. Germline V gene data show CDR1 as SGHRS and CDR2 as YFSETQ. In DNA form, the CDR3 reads TGCGCCAGCAGCTTGGGACAGGGGCTAATTGGGCAGTTCTTC. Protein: CASSLGQGLIGQFF.

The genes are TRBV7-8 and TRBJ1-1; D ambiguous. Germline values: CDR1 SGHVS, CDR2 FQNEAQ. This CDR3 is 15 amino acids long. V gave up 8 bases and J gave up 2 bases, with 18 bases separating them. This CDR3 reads CASGLLGVPNTEAFF. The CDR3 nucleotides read TGTGCCAGCGGCCTACTCGGGGTTCCTAACACTGAAGCTTTCTTT. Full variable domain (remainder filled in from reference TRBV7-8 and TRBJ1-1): GAGVSQSPRYKVAKRGQDVALRCDPISGHVSLFWYQQALGQGPEFLTYFQNEAQLDKSGLPSDRFFAERPEGSVSTLKIQRTQQEDSAVYLCASGLLGVPNTEAFFGQGTRLTVV.

The CDR3 reads CASSGVIGWRGNTGELFF. Here the CDR3 DNA reads TGTGCCAGCAGTGGAGTGATCGGATGGCGGGGAAACACCGGGGAGCTGTTTTTT. The rearrangement links TRBV6-1 to TRBJ2-2; possible D gene TRBD2, 6 bases. The ends were cut back, 4 bases at V and 2 bases at J, with 20 bases in the middle. The CDR3 spans 18 residues. From germline, CDR1 is MNHNS and CDR2 SASEGT.

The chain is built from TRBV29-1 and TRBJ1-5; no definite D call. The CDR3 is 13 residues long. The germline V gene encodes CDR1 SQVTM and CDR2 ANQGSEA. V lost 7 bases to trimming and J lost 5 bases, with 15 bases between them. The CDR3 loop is CSASITIDQPQHF. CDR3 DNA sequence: TGCAGCGCCTCCATAACCATAGATCAGCCCCAGCATTTT.

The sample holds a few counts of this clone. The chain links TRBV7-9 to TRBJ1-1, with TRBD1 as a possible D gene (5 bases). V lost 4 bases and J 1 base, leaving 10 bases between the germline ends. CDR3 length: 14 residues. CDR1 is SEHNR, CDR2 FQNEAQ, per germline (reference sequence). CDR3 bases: TGTGCCAGCAGCTACCGGGACTGGAACACTGAAGCTTTCTTT. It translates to CASSYRDWNTEAFF.

The CDR3 region has the DNA TGTGCCAGCAGCTCCACTAGCGGAGCGAACACCGGGGAGCTGTTTTTT. This codes for CASSSTSGANTGELFF. V and J are TRBV7-3 and TRBJ2-2; 8 bases fit TRBD2. V was clipped by 4 bases and J by 0 bases; unmatched bases: 4. This CDR3 is 16 amino acids long. Germline CDR1 is SGHTA and CDR2 is FQGTGA.

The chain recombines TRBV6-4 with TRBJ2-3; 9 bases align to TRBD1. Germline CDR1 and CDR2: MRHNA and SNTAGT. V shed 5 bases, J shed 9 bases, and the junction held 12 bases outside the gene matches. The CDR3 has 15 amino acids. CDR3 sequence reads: CASSNQGQGTGTQYF. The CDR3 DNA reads TGTGCCAGCAGTAACCAGGGACAGGGAACGGGGACGCAGTATTTT.

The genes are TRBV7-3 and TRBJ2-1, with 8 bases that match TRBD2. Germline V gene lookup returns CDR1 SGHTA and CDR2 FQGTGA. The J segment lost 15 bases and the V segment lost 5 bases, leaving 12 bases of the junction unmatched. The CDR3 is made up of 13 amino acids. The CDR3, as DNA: TGTGCCAGCAGCCCAACGACCGGGAGGGGTACGTTCTTC. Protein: CASSPTTGRGTFF.

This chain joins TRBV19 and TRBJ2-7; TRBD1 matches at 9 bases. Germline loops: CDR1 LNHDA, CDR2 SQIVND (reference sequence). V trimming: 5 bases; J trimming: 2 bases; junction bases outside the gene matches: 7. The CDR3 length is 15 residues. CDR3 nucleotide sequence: TGTGCCAGTAGTCCAGGACAGGGGTTCACCTACGAGCAGTACTTC. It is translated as CASSPGQGFTYEQYF.

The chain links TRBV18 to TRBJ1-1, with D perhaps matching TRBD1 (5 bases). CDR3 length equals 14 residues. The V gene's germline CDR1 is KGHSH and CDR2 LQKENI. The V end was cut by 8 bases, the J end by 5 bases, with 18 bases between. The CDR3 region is CASARGGDGTEAFF. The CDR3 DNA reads TGTGCCAGCGCCCGGGGGGGGGACGGGACTGAAGCTTTCTTT.

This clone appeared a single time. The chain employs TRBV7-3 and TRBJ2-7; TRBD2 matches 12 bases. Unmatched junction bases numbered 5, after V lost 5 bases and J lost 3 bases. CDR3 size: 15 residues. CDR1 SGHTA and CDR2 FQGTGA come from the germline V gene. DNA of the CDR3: TGTGCCAGCAGCCAGACTAGCGGGGGTCACTACGAGCAGTACTTC. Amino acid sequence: CASSQTSGGHYEQYF.

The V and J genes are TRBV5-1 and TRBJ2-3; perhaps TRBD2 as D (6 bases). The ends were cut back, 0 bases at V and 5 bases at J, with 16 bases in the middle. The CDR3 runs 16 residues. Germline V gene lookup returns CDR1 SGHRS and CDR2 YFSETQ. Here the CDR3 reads CASSLGGPAGRDTQYF. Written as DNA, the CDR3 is TGCGCCAGCAGCTTGGGGGGCCCCGCGGGGAGAGATACGCAGTATTTT.

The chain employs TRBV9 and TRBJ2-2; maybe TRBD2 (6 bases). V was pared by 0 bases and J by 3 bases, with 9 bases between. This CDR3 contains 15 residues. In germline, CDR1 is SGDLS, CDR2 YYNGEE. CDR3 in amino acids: CASSVDERDTGELFF. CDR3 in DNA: TGTGCCAGCAGCGTAGATGAGCGGGACACCGGGGAGCTGTTTTTT.

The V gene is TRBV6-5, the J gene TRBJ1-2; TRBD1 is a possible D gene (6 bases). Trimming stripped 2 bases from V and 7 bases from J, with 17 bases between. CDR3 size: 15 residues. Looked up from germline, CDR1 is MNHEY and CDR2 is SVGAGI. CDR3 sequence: CASSYRNRALSGYTF. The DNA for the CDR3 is TGTGCCAGCAGTTACCGCAACAGGGCGCTCTCTGGCTACACCTTC.

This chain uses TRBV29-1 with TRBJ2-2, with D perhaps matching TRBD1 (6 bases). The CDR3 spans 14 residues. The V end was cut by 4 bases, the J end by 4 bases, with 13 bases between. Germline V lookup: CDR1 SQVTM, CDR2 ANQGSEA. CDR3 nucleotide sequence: TGCAGCGTTGTCGACAGGAGAACCACCGGGGAGCTGTTTTTT. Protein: CSVVDRRTTGELFF.

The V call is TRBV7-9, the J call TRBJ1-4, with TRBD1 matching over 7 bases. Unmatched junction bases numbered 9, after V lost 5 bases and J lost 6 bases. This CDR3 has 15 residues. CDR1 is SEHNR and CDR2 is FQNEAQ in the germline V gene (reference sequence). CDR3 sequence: CASSVGVGTDEKLFF. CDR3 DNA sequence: TGTGCCAGCAGCGTAGGCGTCGGGACAGATGAAAAACTGTTTTTT.

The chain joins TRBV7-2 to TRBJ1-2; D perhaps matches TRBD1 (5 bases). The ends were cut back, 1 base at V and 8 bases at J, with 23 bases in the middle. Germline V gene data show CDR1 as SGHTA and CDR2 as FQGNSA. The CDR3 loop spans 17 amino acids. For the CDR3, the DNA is TGTGCCAGCAGCTTAGTGATTCCGGGACCGAAGGGAGGGGGCTACACCTTC. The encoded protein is CASSLVIPGPKGGGYTF.

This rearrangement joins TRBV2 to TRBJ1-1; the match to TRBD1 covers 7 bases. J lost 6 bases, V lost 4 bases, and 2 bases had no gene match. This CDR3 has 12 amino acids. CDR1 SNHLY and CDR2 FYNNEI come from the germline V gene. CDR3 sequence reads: CASSGDSSEAFF. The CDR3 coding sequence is TGTGCCAGCAGTGGGGACAGCTCTGAAGCTTTCTTT.

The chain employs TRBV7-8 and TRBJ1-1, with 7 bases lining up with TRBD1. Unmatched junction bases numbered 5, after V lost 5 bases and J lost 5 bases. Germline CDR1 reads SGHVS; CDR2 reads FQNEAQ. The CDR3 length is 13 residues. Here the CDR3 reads CASSPRGRTEAFF. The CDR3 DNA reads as TGTGCCAGCAGCCCTAGGGGGCGGACTGAAGCTTTCTTT. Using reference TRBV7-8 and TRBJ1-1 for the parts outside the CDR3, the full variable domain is GAGVSQSPRYKVAKRGQDVALRCDPISGHVSLFWYQQALGQGPEFLTYFQNEAQLDKSGLPSDRFFAERPEGSVSTLKIQRTQQEDSAVYLCASSPRGRTEAFFGQGTRLTVV.

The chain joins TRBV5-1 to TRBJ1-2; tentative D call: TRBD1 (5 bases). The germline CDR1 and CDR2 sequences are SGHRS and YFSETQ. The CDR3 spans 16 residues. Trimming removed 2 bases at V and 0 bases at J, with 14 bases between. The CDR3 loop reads CASSLSGTPANYGYTF. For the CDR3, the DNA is TGCGCCAGCAGCTTATCCGGGACTCCAGCTAACTATGGCTACACCTTC. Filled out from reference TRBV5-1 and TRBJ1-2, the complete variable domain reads KAGVTQTPRYLIKTRGQQVTLSCSPISGHRSVSWYQQTPGQGLQFLFEYFSETQRNKGNFPGRFSGRQFSNSRSEMNVSTLELGDSALYLCASSLSGTPANYGYTFGSGTRLTVV.

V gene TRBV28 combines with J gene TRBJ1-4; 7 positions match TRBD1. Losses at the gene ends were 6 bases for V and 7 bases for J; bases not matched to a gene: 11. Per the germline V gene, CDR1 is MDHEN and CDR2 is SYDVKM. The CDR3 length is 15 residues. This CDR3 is CASRLSGTVGEKLFF. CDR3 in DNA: TGTGCCAGCAGATTGTCCGGGACAGTGGGTGAAAAACTGTTTTTT.